The 14 T cell receptor beta chains below come from one sample, sequenced in a study of cytomegalovirus exposure and HLA in healthy donors. The PCR had 60 Vbeta and 13 Jbeta primers. The data were produced by immunoSEQ multiplex PCR, yet TCRdb's version contains in-frame clones alone and is incomplete. The table shows 90,000 to 120,000 clones, with roughly 80% occurring only once. The material sequenced was PBMCs. The receptors shown here come from a man aged 25 to 40 in good health and CMV-seronegative.

The V call is TRBV2, the J call TRBJ2-7, with D possibly TRBD1 on 5 matching bases. Germline V gene data show CDR1 as SNHLY and CDR2 as FYNNEI. The CDR3 contains 13 residues. Trimming took 5 bases from V and 1 from J, leaving 9 bases between them. The CDR3 sequence is CASSPRTSYEQYF. The CDR3 bases are TGTGCCAGCAGTCCAAGGACATCCTACGAGCAGTACTTC.

The genes are TRBV27 and TRBJ2-1, with a weak D call TRBD2 (5 bases). With 3 bases removed from V and 10 bases from J, the gap between germline ends came to 10 bases. Germline assignment: CDR1 MNHEY and CDR2 SMNVEV (reference sequence). This CDR3 is built from 12 residues. CDR3 nucleotides: TGTGCCAGCAGTTTCTCTGGGAGAGAGCAGTTCTTC. It specifies CASSFSGREQFF.

The V and J genes are TRBV30 and TRBJ2-1; 7 positions match TRBD1. This CDR3 is built from 15 residues. J lost 5 bases, V lost 0 bases, and 7 bases had no gene match. Germline CDR1 GTSNPN, CDR2 SVGIG (reference sequence). The CDR3, as DNA: TGTGCCTGGAGTGTACCGGGACAGTATAACAATGAGCAGTTCTTC. It codes for CAWSVPGQYNNEQFF.

V is TRBV5-6 and J is TRBJ1-2; perhaps TRBD1 as D (5 bases). The CDR3 is 16 residues long. Germline assignment: CDR1 SGHDT and CDR2 YYEEEE. Trimming took off 0 bases at V and 3 bases at J, with 15 bases between the two ends. The CDR3 nucleotides are TGTGCCAGCAGCTTGGTGGGTGTAGGGGTTTACTATGGCTACACCTTC. This codes for CASSLVGVGVYYGYTF.

This clone was seen just once. The gene calls are TRBV5-1 and TRBJ2-7, with TRBD1 matching 10 bases. J was trimmed by 1 base and V by 2 bases; bases with no gene match: 3. The length of the CDR3 is 15 residues. Looked up from germline, CDR1 is SGHRS and CDR2 is YFSETQ. In DNA form, the CDR3 reads TGCGCCAGCAGCTTTTCGGACAGGGGGTCCTACGAGCAGTACTTC. Amino acids: CASSFSDRGSYEQYF.

In this sample, this clone turned up a few times. The chain couples TRBV7-9 to TRBJ2-5; 8 bases align to TRBD2. The CDR3 is 15 residues long. Looked up from germline, CDR1 is SEHNR and CDR2 is FQNEAQ (reference sequence). The J segment lost 5 bases and the V segment lost 5 bases, leaving 10 bases of the junction unmatched. The CDR3 DNA is TGTGCCAGCAGCCCACGACTAGCGAGTCAGGAGACCCAGTACTTC. Its translation is CASSPRLASQETQYF.

The V and J genes are TRBV5-1 and TRBJ1-6; 9 positions match TRBD1. The CDR3 sequence is 17 residues long. Germline V lookup: CDR1 SGHRS, CDR2 YFSETQ. V was pared by 0 bases and J by 2 bases, with 3 bases of the junction left unmatched. CDR3 sequence (DNA): TGCGCCAGCAGCTTGGCCGGGACAGGGACCTATAATTCACCCCTCCACTTT. It codes for CASSLAGTGTYNSPLHF.

This clone was seen only a few times. The chain has TRBV6-1 and TRBJ2-6; 8 positions agree with TRBD1. The CDR3 consists of 15 residues. Unmatched junction bases numbered 6, after V lost 7 bases and J lost 4 bases. Germline-derived CDR1 and CDR2 are MNHNS and SASEGT. The DNA of the CDR3 is TGTGCCAGCATTACCAGGGGGCCAGGGGCCAACGTCCTGACTTTC. This sequence encodes CASITRGPGANVLTF.

The rearrangement links TRBV4-1 to TRBJ1-1; D possibly corresponds to TRBD1 (5 bases). Germline CDR1 MGHRA, CDR2 YSYEKL. There are 13 residues in the CDR3. Trimming removed 1 base from V and 5 bases from J, with 8 bases in between. This CDR3 is CASSQAQETEAFF. CDR3 coding DNA: TGCGCCAGCAGCCAAGCACAGGAGACTGAAGCTTTCTTT.

This clone has more than one count but fewer than ten. The CDR3 sequence: CSVGVSNTEAFF. Written as DNA, the CDR3 is TGCAGCGTTGGCGTGTCGAACACTGAAGCTTTCTTT. J is TRBJ1-1 and V is TRBV29-1; D uncertain. This CDR3 comprises 12 residues. V lost 4 bases to trimming and J lost 1 base, with 7 bases between them. Germline CDR1 and CDR2: SQVTM and ANQGSEA.

This chain uses TRBV27 with TRBJ2-5; D ambiguous. The CDR3 is 11 amino acids. Trimming left V 4 bases short and J 5 bases short, with 5 bases between. CDR1 and CDR2 from the germline V gene are MNHEY and SMNVEV (reference sequence). The CDR3 DNA reads as TGTGCCAGCAGTTATCGGGAGACCCAGTACTTC. Protein: CASSYRETQYF.

This rearrangement joins TRBV14 to TRBJ2-5; 7 bases agree with TRBD2. The J call may be incorrect, as the DNA end agrees better with TRBJ2-7. Germline CDR1 is SGHDN and CDR2 is FVKESK. This CDR3 has 16 amino acids. CDR3 region: CASSQDGWGRAYEQYF. DNA of the CDR3: TGTGCCAGCAGCCAAGATGGTTGGGGGAGGGCCTACGAGCAGTACTTC.

The chain has TRBV6-5 and TRBJ2-4, with D unresolved. V was clipped by 2 bases and J by 2 bases, with 4 bases between them. The CDR3 is made up of 13 amino acids. Germline CDR1 MNHEY, CDR2 SVGAGI. The CDR3 DNA is TGTGCCAGCAGTTACGGGCCCAAAAACATTCAGTACTTC. As protein: CASSYGPKNIQYF.

The chain is built from TRBV11-2 and TRBJ1-5, with 8 bases fitting TRBD1. Germline CDR1 is SGHAT and CDR2 is FQNNGV. This CDR3 has 14 residues. Trimming at V came to 6 bases and at J to 7 bases, leaving 8 bases not matched to a gene. CDR3 residues: CASSFGQGEQPQHF. In DNA form, the CDR3 reads TGTGCCAGCAGTTTCGGACAGGGAGAACAGCCCCAGCATTTT.